The rows below give T cell receptor beta chains drawn from one sample of a study of Ad26.COV2.S vaccination and SARS-CoV-2 variants. Clones were read by immunoSEQ multiplex PCR, and TCRdb kept only the in-frame ones, dropping some. In the table there are fewer than 500,000 clones, about 90% of which are singletons. The sequences come from peripheral blood, collected in a trial of Ad26.COV2.S vaccine versus placebo. The source of these receptors is a person between 18 and 65 years old who received the Ad26.COV2.S COVID-19 vaccine or a placebo. Each CDR3 is given with its conserved first and last residue. A D gene is named only where the DNA matches it firmly. Where a row states a size, it is once, few, many or the class of an expanded clone; other rows omit it.

>TRBV6-6|TRBJ2-7|TRBD1|.
TGTGCCAGCAGTTACTCACCGGGACAGGGATACGAGCAGTACTTC
CASSYSPGQGYEQYF
>TRBV18|TRBJ2-2|.|.
TGTGCCAGCTCACGGACCCCCTCCGGGGAGCTGTTTTTT
CASSRTPSGELFF
>TRBV6-2/TRBV6-3|TRBJ1-2|.|.
TGTGCCAGCAGTTACGCAGGGTTCGGCTACACCTTC
CASSYAGFGYTF
>TRBV6-6|TRBJ2-7|TRBD2|.
TGTGCCAGCAGTTCCGGGGGGAGCTCCTACGAGCAGTACTTC
CASSSGGSSYEQYF
>TRBV5-4|TRBJ1-6|.|.
TGTGCCAGCAGCTTCGGGAGGGGCGATTCACCCCTCCACTTT
CASSFGRGDSPLHF
>TRBV7-6|TRBJ2-7|.|.
TGTGCCAGCAGCTATAGAGGTGGCGGGACAGTAGTAGATCACTACGAGCAGTACTTC
CASSYRGGGTVVDHYEQYF
>TRBV4-2|TRBJ1-2|.|.
TGTGCCAGCAGCCAAGAGACGCGGGATAGCAACTATGGCTACACCTTC
CASSQETRDSNYGYTF
>TRBV6-2/TRBV6-3|TRBJ2-7|.|.
TGTGCCAGCAGTTCCAGCGAGTACGAGCAGTACTTC
CASSSSEYEQYF
>TRBV27|TRBJ2-1|TRBD2|.
TGTGCCAGCAGGCCGTCCCTAGCGGGAGATTTTCACTCCTACAATGAGCAGTTCTTC
CASRPSLAGDFHSYNEQFF
>TRBV6-2/TRBV6-3|TRBJ1-3|.|once
TGTGCCAGCAGACCTACAGGGGGAAACACCATATATTTT
CASRPTGGNTIYF
>TRBV25-1|TRBJ2-1|.|once
TGTGCCAGCAGTGAACCAGGGAATGAGCAGTTCTTC
CASSEPGNEQFF
>TRBV9|TRBJ2-1|TRBD2|.
TGTGCCAGCAGCGTAGGTAGCGGGATAGGCTATGAGCAGTTCTTC
CASSVGSGIGYEQFF
>TRBV28|TRBJ1-4|.|.
TGTGCCAGCAGTAAATCAGGGAGAACTAATGAAAAACTGTTTTTT
CASSKSGRTNEKLFF
>TRBV19|TRBJ2-5|.|once
TGTGCCAGTAGCGACGGGGTAGGAGAGACCCAGTACTTC
CASSDGVGETQYF
>TRBV9|TRBJ2-6|.|.
TGTGCCAGCAGCGTAGCTCCCCTGCAGCACTCTGGGGCCAACGTCCTGACTTTC
CASSVAPLQHSGANVLTF
>TRBV7-9|TRBJ2-7|TRBD1|.
TGTGCCAGCAGCTTAGTGGGACAGGTCTCCTACGAGCAGTACTTC
CASSLVGQVSYEQYF
>TRBV20-1|TRBJ1-1|.|.
TGCAGTGCTGGGGGGGGAGCTTTCTTT
CSAGGGAFF
>TRBV10-3|TRBJ1-3|.|.
TGTGCCATCAGTGATTGGGACCGTAGGTCTGGAAACACCATATATTTT
CAISDWDRRSGNTIYF
>TRBV29-1|TRBJ2-3|.|.
TGCAGCGCCGGGGCGGATACGCAGTATTTT
CSAGADTQYF
>TRBV18|TRBJ1-5|.|few
TGTGCCAGCTCACCAGGGGACAGCAATCAGCCCCAGCATTTT
CASSPGDSNQPQHF
>TRBV28|TRBJ2-3|.|.
TGTGCCAGCAGTTTAACGGGAGTGGCAGATACGCAGTATTTT
CASSLTGVADTQYF
>TRBV9|TRBJ2-3|.|.
TGTGCCAGCAGCGTAGAGGGGGGGACTGGGGCAGATACGCAGTATTTT
CASSVEGGTGADTQYF
>TRBV6-2/TRBV6-3|TRBJ2-5|TRBD2|.
TGTGCCAGCAGTTACAGGACTAGCGGATTTCAAGAGACCCAGTACTTC
CASSYRTSGFQETQYF
>TRBV5-1|TRBJ2-5|.|.
TGCGCCAGCAGCTCCAGGGGCTCGTACCAAGAGACCCAGTACTTC
CASSSRGSYQETQYF
>TRBV3-1/TRBV3-2|TRBJ2-1|.|.
TGTGCCAGCAGCCAACGTCCCGGGACCAAGGATGAGCAGTTCTTC
CASSQRPGTKDEQFF
>TRBV24-1|TRBJ1-5|.|.
TGTGCCACCAGTGATCCGACAGGACCATTCGGGCCCCAGCATTTT
CATSDPTGPFGPQHF
>TRBV27|TRBJ2-7|TRBD1|.
TGTGCCAGCAGTTTTCGGGACAGGGTTTCCTACGAGCAGTACTTC
CASSFRDRVSYEQYF
>TRBV14|TRBJ1-1|.|.
TGTGCCAGCAGGCACAGGGATCTGCGGGAAGCTTTCTTT
CASRHRDLREAFF
>TRBV27|TRBJ1-5|TRBD1|.
TGTGCCAGCAGTTTAGGGACAGGGGCAAATCAGCCCCAGCATTTT
CASSLGTGANQPQHF
>TRBV20-1|TRBJ2-7|.|.
TGCAGTCCCGGGGCCTACGAGCAGTACTTC
CSPGAYEQYF
>TRBV25-1|TRBJ1-2|.|.
TGTGCCAGCAGTGAATATAGTAGGGGGGGGACGAAGGAGAATGGCTACACCTTC
CASSEYSRGGTKENGYTF
>TRBV11-2|TRBJ2-1|TRBD2|.
TGTGCCAGCAGCTTCCGACTAGCGGGAGGCTCCTACAATGAGCAGTTCTTC
CASSFRLAGGSYNEQFF
>TRBV6-1|TRBJ1-5|TRBD1|.
TGTGCCAGCAGTGAAAGGGACAGGCACAATCAGCCCCAGCATTTT
CASSERDRHNQPQHF
>TRBV13|TRBJ1-1|.|.
TGTGCCAGCAGCTTAGAGGTTCTCACTGAAGCTTTCTTT
CASSLEVLTEAFF
>TRBV7-9|TRBJ2-7|TRBD1|.
TGTGCCAGCAGCTCCAGGGGGCAAGGCAGTTACGAGCAGTACTTC
CASSSRGQGSYEQYF
>TRBV13|TRBJ1-1|.|.
TGTGCCAGCAGCTTTCGAGGGCCTTACACTGAAGCTTTCTTT
CASSFRGPYTEAFF
>TRBV30|TRBJ2-7|.|once
TGTGCCTGGAGTGGGGATGGCCAGGGGAGGGACGAGCAGTACTTC
CAWSGDGQGRDEQYF
>TRBV7-2|TRBJ1-4|.|.
TGTGCCAGCAGCTTGGGAACAGGGGAAAAACTGTTTTTT
CASSLGTGEKLFF
>TRBV24-1|TRBJ2-5|.|.
TGTGCCACCAGTGATTTGCAAGGCGGACAAGAGACCCAGTACTTC
CATSDLQGGQETQYF
>TRBV11-2|TRBJ2-2|.|.
TGTGCCAGCAGCTTATTTCGACCCAACACCGGGGAGCTGTTTTTT
CASSLFRPNTGELFF
>TRBV12-3/TRBV12-4|TRBJ2-1|.|.
TGTGCCAGCAGAGCTCCGGGAAACAATGAGCAGTTCTTC
CASRAPGNNEQFF
>TRBV7-9|TRBJ2-5|TRBD2|.
TGTGCCAGCAGCTTAGGTGTAGGGGAGGGGGAGACCCAGTACTTC
CASSLGVGEGETQYF